This entry lists 22 T cell receptor beta chains sequenced from one sample in a study of cytomegalovirus exposure and HLA in healthy donors. The PCR was carried out with 60 Vbeta primers and 13 Jbeta primers. Profiled with immunoSEQ multiplex PCR; TCRdb holds only in-frame clones, not every one. The table shows about 120,000 clones, with around 74% occurring only once. The sample was PBMCs. These receptors all stem from a man in his 60s in good health and CMV-seropositive.

J is TRBJ2-3 and V is TRBV18; 9 bases map to TRBD2. With 5 bases clipped from V and 3 bases from J, the junction kept 3 bases outside the gene matches. Germline CDR1 KGHSH, CDR2 LQKENI. This CDR3 has 14 residues. CDR3 loop: CASSAGGPTDTQYF. The DNA for the CDR3 is TGTGCCAGCTCAGCGGGGGGGCCGACAGATACGCAGTATTTT. The full variable domain, rest sourced from reference TRBV18 and TRBJ2-3, is NAGVMQNPRHLVRRRGQEARLRCSPMKGHSHVYWYRQLPEEGLKFMVYLQKENIIDESGMPKERFSAEFPKEGPSILRIQQVVRGDSAAYFCASSAGGPTDTQYFGPGTRLTVL.

The J gene is TRBJ1-1, the V gene TRBV11-2, with a possible D match to TRBD1 (6 bases). This CDR3 has 14 residues. Germline V gene data show CDR1 as SGHAT and CDR2 as FQNNGV. The V and J ends lost 4 bases and 4 bases respectively, with 13 bases between them. The CDR3 spells CASSYFGRGTEAFF. Written as DNA, the CDR3 is TGTGCCAGCAGCTATTTCGGCAGGGGCACTGAAGCTTTCTTT.

The genes are TRBV11-2 and TRBJ1-1, with D hard to call. Trimming pared 2 bases from V and 0 bases from J, leaving 22 bases between. The germline CDR1 and CDR2 sequences are SGHAT and FQNNGV. This CDR3 has 19 amino acids. In DNA, the CDR3 is TGTGCCAGCAGCTTACTTAGAGGGTCCCCCAGCGGGATGAACACTGAAGCTTTCTTT. The encoded protein is CASSLLRGSPSGMNTEAFF.

The chain links TRBV4-2 to TRBJ2-3; the match to TRBD2 covers 12 bases. V shed 0 bases and J 5 bases; nucleotides not matched to a gene: 6. Germline V gene sequence: CDR1 LGHNA, CDR2 YNFKEQ. The CDR3 is made up of 17 amino acids. CDR3 coding DNA: TGTGCCAGCAGCCAAGATCCCGGACTAGCGGGAAGAGATACGCAGTATTTT. Translating gives CASSQDPGLAGRDTQYF.

The CDR3 bases are TGTGCCAGCAGCTTGGGCGCTAACACTGAAGCTTTCTTT. This encodes CASSLGANTEAFF. The chain recombines TRBV5-4 with TRBJ1-1; no reliable D call. Germline V CDR1 and CDR2: SGHNT, YYREEE (reference sequence). Between the trimmed V and J ends, which lost 0 bases and 2 bases, there was a span of 5 bases. CDR3 size: 13 residues. The full variable domain, its missing parts supplied by reference TRBV5-4 and TRBJ1-1, is ETGVTQSPTHLIKTRGQQVTLRCSSQSGHNTVSWYQQALGQGPQFIFQYYREEENGRGNFPPRFSGLQFPNYSSELNVNALELDDSALYLCASSLGANTEAFFGQGTRLTVV.

The chain couples TRBV29-1 to TRBJ2-7; 7 nucleotides match TRBD1. V shed 8 bases and J 5 bases; nucleotides not matched to a gene: 9. The germline V gene encodes CDR1 SQVTM and CDR2 ANQGSEA. The CDR3 extends over 12 amino acids. The CDR3 loop is CSPLTGIHEQYF. Written as DNA, the CDR3 is TGCAGCCCCCTGACAGGGATCCACGAGCAGTACTTC.

The chain combines TRBV27 with TRBJ1-5, with 8 bases aligning to TRBD1. Germline V gene data show CDR1 as MNHEY and CDR2 as SMNVEV (reference sequence). V lost 7 bases to trimming and J lost 5 bases; unmatched junction nucleotides: 4. The CDR3 is made up of 13 amino acids. The CDR3 DNA reads TGTGCCAGCAAGTTACAGGGGGATCAGCCCCAGCATTTT. Its protein is CASKLQGDQPQHF.

CDR3 coding DNA: TGTGCCAGCAGGCGGGGACTAGCGGGAGTTGAGCAGTACTTC. This gives the protein CASRRGLAGVEQYF. The rearrangement joins TRBV6-1 to TRBJ2-7, with 14 bases identical to TRBD2. Germline lookup yields CDR1 MNHNS and CDR2 SASEGT. With 6 bases clipped from V and 7 bases from J, the junction kept 5 bases outside the gene matches. CDR3 length: 14 amino acids.

This chain uses TRBV19 with TRBJ2-1, with D possibly TRBD2 on 5 matching bases. V was trimmed by 7 bases and J by 6 bases, leaving 22 bases between them. Germline CDR1 reads LNHDA; CDR2 reads SQIVND (reference sequence). CDR3 size: 16 residues. The CDR3 sequence is CASTQSGLRFANEQFF. CDR3 coding DNA: TGTGCCAGTACCCAATCCGGACTCCGTTTCGCCAATGAGCAGTTCTTC.

There are a few counts of this clone. The J gene is TRBJ1-2, the V gene TRBV2; possible D gene TRBD1, 5 bases. Germline values: CDR1 SNHLY, CDR2 FYNNEI. The CDR3 contains 13 residues. Between the trimmed V and J ends, which lost 4 bases and 5 bases, there was a span of 11 bases. The CDR3 DNA reads as TGTGCCAGCAGTGTTGACAGCCAATATGGCTACACCTTC. It yields the protein CASSVDSQYGYTF.

This clone was observed a handful of times. This chain joins TRBV5-5 and TRBJ1-6, with D hard to call. V shed 4 bases and J shed 5 bases, with 7 bases lying between them. Germline CDR1 reads SGHKS; CDR2 reads YYEKEE (reference sequence). CDR3 length: 13 amino acids. CDR3 protein: CASSMTDNSPLHF. The CDR3 DNA is TGTGCCAGCAGCATGACTGATAATTCACCCCTCCACTTT.

The V gene is TRBV19, the J gene TRBJ2-3, with 7 bases identical to TRBD2. The germline CDR1 and CDR2 sequences are LNHDA and SQIVND (reference sequence). J lost 4 bases, V lost 5 bases, and 6 bases had no gene match. CDR3 length: 14 amino acids. Here the CDR3 DNA reads TGTGCCAGTAGTCCCGACGGGGGGTCAGATACGCAGTATTTT. It yields the protein CASSPDGGSDTQYF. Using reference TRBV19 and TRBJ2-3 for the parts outside the CDR3, the full variable domain is DGGITQSPKYLFRKEGQNVTLSCEQNLNHDAMYWYRQDPGQGLRLIYYSQIVNDFQKGDIAEGYSVSREKKESFPLTVTSAQKNPTAFYLCASSPDGGSDTQYFGPGTRLTVL.

This clone turned up a few times. The genes are TRBV6-1 and TRBJ2-5, with 12 bases lining up with TRBD2. Germline V gene data show CDR1 as MNHNS and CDR2 as SASEGT. CDR3 length equals 17 residues. V dropped 1 base and J dropped 2; count of bases not matched to a gene: 5. The CDR3 DNA sequence: TGTGCCAGCAGTGAAGGTTGGACTAGCGGGGCACAAGAGACCCAGTACTTC. This encodes CASSEGWTSGAQETQYF.

V is TRBV7-9 and J is TRBJ2-6, with 8 nucleotides matching TRBD1. CDR3 length equals 18 residues. The J segment lost 3 bases and the V segment lost 5 bases, leaving 12 bases of the junction unmatched. The germline V gene encodes CDR1 SEHNR and CDR2 FQNEAQ (reference sequence). The CDR3 region is CASSGGRGRLDGANVLTF. CDR3 bases: TGTGCCAGCAGCGGAGGCAGGGGGCGGCTTGATGGGGCCAACGTCCTGACTTTC.

This clone was seen a few times. The CDR3 DNA is TGTGCCAGCACTGGGGACAGGGGTAATGACGGCTACACCTTC. Its translation is CASTGDRGNDGYTF. The V gene is TRBV2, the J gene TRBJ1-2; TRBD1 matches 10 bases. With V trimmed by 7 bases and J by 8 bases, 10 bases remained unmatched. Germline V gene lookup returns CDR1 SNHLY and CDR2 FYNNEI. The CDR3 runs 14 residues.

This clone was seen more than once but under ten times. J is TRBJ1-2 and V is TRBV28; D gene unclear. CDR1 and CDR2 (germline): MDHEN, SYDVKM. There are 13 residues in the CDR3. V dropped 4 bases and J dropped 4 bases, with 10 bases sitting between them. CDR3 bases: TGTGCCAGCAGTTCCCTTTACTCCTATGGCTACACCTTC. Translation gives CASSSLYSYGYTF.

In its sample, this clone was seen once. The chain combines TRBV7-8 with TRBJ1-1; D perhaps matches TRBD1 (5 bases). Trimming pared 0 bases from V and 6 bases from J, leaving 23 bases between. CDR3 size: 18 residues. Germline values: CDR1 SGHVS, CDR2 FQNEAQ. This CDR3 reads CASSLARRQTRGGPEAFF. DNA of the CDR3: TGTGCCAGCAGCTTAGCGAGAAGGCAGACTAGGGGCGGCCCTGAAGCTTTCTTT.

The chain combines TRBV5-4 with TRBJ2-2; 8 nucleotides align to TRBD2. This CDR3 comprises 16 residues. The trim removed 2 bases at V and 8 bases at J, leaving 11 bases unmatched. Germline V gene sequence: CDR1 SGHNT, CDR2 YYREEE (reference sequence). The chain's CDR3 is CASSLKLSGRDGELFF. The CDR3 DNA sequence: TGTGCCAGCAGCTTAAAACTGAGCGGGAGAGATGGGGAGCTGTTTTTT.

This chain uses TRBV6-1 with TRBJ2-7; D may be TRBD2 (7 bases). Germline V gives CDR1 MNHNS, CDR2 SASEGT. V lost 10 bases and J 3 bases, leaving 16 bases between the germline ends. The CDR3 is 13 residues long. This CDR3 is CATLPGGLYEQYF. CDR3 bases: TGTGCCACCCTACCCGGGGGGCTCTACGAGCAGTACTTC.

This chain links TRBV2 with TRBJ1-1, with 10 bases aligning to TRBD1. The length of the CDR3 is 15 residues. Per the germline V gene, CDR1 is SNHLY and CDR2 is FYNNEI. V lost 5 bases to trimming and J lost 3 bases; unmatched junction nucleotides: 6. The CDR3 protein is CASSRAGQGYTEAFF. DNA of the CDR3: TGTGCCAGCAGTCGAGCGGGACAGGGGTACACTGAAGCTTTCTTT.

The rearrangement links TRBV7-9 to TRBJ2-7, with 12 nucleotides matching TRBD1. Per the germline V gene, CDR1 is SEHNR and CDR2 is FQNEAQ (reference sequence). The V gene end was trimmed by 5 bases and the J gene end by 6 bases; junction bases not matched to a gene: 11. The CDR3 has 16 amino acids. CDR3 sequence: CASSDTSGTGGFEQYF. CDR3 nucleotides: TGTGCCAGCAGCGATACTTCCGGGACAGGGGGCTTCGAGCAGTACTTC.

The J gene is TRBJ2-1, the V gene TRBV5-4; 7 bases align to TRBD1. Germline V CDR1 and CDR2: SGHNT, YYREEE (reference sequence). J gave up 3 bases and V 1 base, and 7 bases lay outside the gene matches. This CDR3 is built from 16 residues. The CDR3 protein is CASSLRRTGGYNEQFF. In nucleotides, the CDR3 is TGTGCCAGCAGCTTGAGAAGGACAGGAGGCTACAATGAGCAGTTCTTC.